These T cell receptor beta chains were read from a single sample in a study of shared clonotypes between healthy human individuals. Profiled with immunoSEQ multiplex PCR; TCRdb holds only in-frame clones, not every one. The data contain approximately 700,000 clones, 60% to 75% of them singletons. Sequencing was performed on memory CD4+ T cells sorted from blood. These receptors all come from a woman younger than 45 in good health. Each CDR3 is given with its conserved first and last residue. The order of the fields is J gene, V gene, CDR3 length, D gene, clone size, CDR3 DNA, CDR3 protein. The D gene is left open where the match is weak. Size tells how often a clone was seen (once, few, many) or the class of an expanded clone, and some rows leave it out.

>TRBJ2-2|TRBV30|16|TRBD1|NA
TGTGCCTGGAGTTACGGACAGGGAAGGTACACCGGGGAGCTGTTTTTT
CAWSYGQGRYTGELFF
>TRBJ1-1|TRBV6-5|13|NA|NA
TGTGCCAGCGGACCAAATTTGAACACTGAAGCTTTCTTT
CASGPNLNTEAFF
>TRBJ2-5|TRBV5-1|14|TRBD2|NA
TGCGCCAGCAAGAATGCGGGAGGGACGGAGACCCAGTACTTC
CASKNAGGTETQYF
>TRBJ2-7|TRBV21-1|16|NA|NA
TGTGCCAGCAGCAAAGTTAGTGCGGGAGGGCAAAGAGAGCAGTACTTC
CASSKVSAGGQREQYF
>TRBJ1-5|TRBV6-1|13|NA|NA
TGTGCCAGCAGTGGAGATAGCAATCAGCCCCAGCATTTT
CASSGDSNQPQHF
>TRBJ1-2|TRBV29-1|11|NA|NA
TGCAGCGTTGTGGGGGACTATGGCTACACCTTC
CSVVGDYGYTF
>TRBJ2-5|TRBV6-5|15|NA|NA
TGTGCCAGCAGTCCCTTCAAGGGCCCTCGGGAGACCCAGTACTTC
CASSPFKGPRETQYF
>TRBJ1-2|TRBV28|14|TRBD1|once
TGTGCCAGCAGTTCGGACAGGGCCGTCTATGGCTACACCTTC
CASSSDRAVYGYTF
>TRBJ1-1|TRBV2|14|NA|NA
TGTGCCAGCAGCCCCAGGGGAGGCCCTATAATCGCTTTCTTT
CASSPRGGPIIAFF
>TRBJ2-2|TRBV5-1|17|TRBD2|NA
TGCGCCAGCAGCTTGGCCCTAGCGGGAGCGGGCACCGGGGAGCTGTTTTTT
CASSLALAGAGTGELFF
>TRBJ2-5|TRBV25-1|15|TRBD1|NA
TGTGCCAGCAGTGAACCCGGGACAGCTGAAGAGACCCAGTACTTC
CASSEPGTAEETQYF
>TRBJ1-5|TRBV19|16|NA|NA
TGTGCCAGTAGCCTCCGGTTCGGGGCTGGAAATCAGCCCCAGCATTTT
CASSLRFGAGNQPQHF
>TRBJ2-7|TRBV19|14|NA|NA
TGTGCCAGTAGCAAGGTCCACGGGAACTACGAGCAGTACTTC
CASSKVHGNYEQYF
>TRBJ1-2|TRBV28|13|NA|NA
TGTGCCAGCAGTGACTGGGGTACCTATGGCTACACCTTC
CASSDWGTYGYTF
>TRBJ1-2|TRBV2|14|NA|NA
TGTGCCAGCAGTGAAAGGGGCGATAACTATGGCTACACCTTC
CASSERGDNYGYTF
>TRBJ2-7|TRBV28|15|NA|NA
TGTGCCAGCAGTCAAACCGCAGGGGTCGAGTACGAGCAGTACTTC
CASSQTAGVEYEQYF
>TRBJ1-1|TRBV6-5|15|TRBD1|NA
TGTGCCAGCAGACCCATTATCCAGGGGGGAACTGAAGCTTTCTTT
CASRPIIQGGTEAFF
>TRBJ1-2|TRBV6-1|12|NA|NA
TGTGCCAGCCGTCGGGTTAACTATGGCTACACCTTC
CASRRVNYGYTF
>TRBJ1-2|TRBV2|14|NA|NA
TGTGCCAGCAGCCACCGGGACCGAAACTATGGCTACACCTTC
CASSHRDRNYGYTF
>TRBJ2-7|TRBV5-6|13|NA|NA
TGTGCCAGCAGTTCCACTAACGGACCCGAGCAGTACTTC
CASSSTNGPEQYF
>TRBJ1-2|TRBV28|12|NA|NA
TGTGCCAGCACCTCAGATCGCCGTGGCTACACCTTC
CASTSDRRGYTF
>TRBJ2-1|TRBV5-1|16|TRBD2|NA
TGCGCCAGCAGCTTGGTACTAGCGGGAGCTTACAATGAGCAGTTCTTC
CASSLVLAGAYNEQFF
>TRBJ1-1|TRBV28|14|NA|NA
TGTGCCAGCAGTGACCCACAGGGAAGGACTGAAGCTTTCTTT
CASSDPQGRTEAFF
>TRBJ2-6|TRBV25-1|14|NA|NA
TGTGCCAGCAGCGCTGACTCTGGGGCCAACGTCCTGACTTTC
CASSADSGANVLTF
>TRBJ1-4|TRBV11-2|15|NA|NA
TGTGCCAGCAGCTTAGCACAGTCAACTAATGAAAAACTGTTTTTT
CASSLAQSTNEKLFF
>TRBJ2-5|TRBV4-1|18|NA|few
TGCGCCAGCAGCCAAGGTTCGGCGGTGGGACATCCCCCAGAGACCCAGTACTTC
CASSQGSAVGHPPETQYF
>TRBJ1-6|TRBV25-1|13|TRBD1|NA
TGTGCCAGCAGTGAACAGGGGGCTTCACCCCTCCACTTT
CASSEQGASPLHF
>TRBJ1-2|TRBV7-2|15|NA|NA
TGTGCCAGCAGCTTTTACACAGCGATCGGCTATGGCTACACCTTC
CASSFYTAIGYGYTF
>TRBJ2-3|TRBV7-9|14|NA|NA
TGTGCCAGCAGCTTACTGCAGAACACAGATACGCAGTATTTT
CASSLLQNTDTQYF
>TRBJ1-2|TRBV6-6|14|TRBD1|NA
TGTGCCAGCACGTCCGGGACAGGGGTCAATGGCTACACCTTC
CASTSGTGVNGYTF
>TRBJ2-1|TRBV11-2|15|TRBD2|NA
TGTGCCAGCAGCTTAGGCGGGGGGTTGAGCAATGAGCAGTTCTTC
CASSLGGGLSNEQFF
>TRBJ2-7|TRBV13|13|TRBD1|NA
TGTGCCAGTGGACAGGGGGTTTATGACGAGCAGTACTTC
CASGQGVYDEQYF
>TRBJ2-5|TRBV27|13|NA|NA
TGTGCCAGCAGGTTCAATGGGGCTAGGACCCAGTACTTC
CASRFNGARTQYF
>TRBJ2-7|TRBV2|16|TRBD2|NA
TGTGCCAGCAGAGCCGGGACTAGCGGGAGTCCGAGGGAGCAGTACTTC
CASRAGTSGSPREQYF
>TRBJ1-3|TRBV5-1|15|NA|NA
TGCGCCAGCAGCTTGACCGGAGACTCTGGAAACACCATATATTTT
CASSLTGDSGNTIYF
>TRBJ1-4|TRBV7-2|15|NA|once
TGTGCCAGCAGCCCATGGGCGTGGAGTACAGAAAAACTGTTTTTT
CASSPWAWSTEKLFF
>TRBJ2-7|TRBV6-5|13|NA|NA
TGTGCCAGCAGTTACGGGGACGGATACGAGCAGTACTTC
CASSYGDGYEQYF
>TRBJ1-4|TRBV2|14|TRBD1|NA
TGTGCCAGCAGTACGACAGGGGTGAATGAAAAACTGTTTTTT
CASSTTGVNEKLFF
>TRBJ2-7|TRBV28|14|NA|once
TGTGCCAGCAGTTTATGGGCAGGAGACTACGAGCAGTACTTC
CASSLWAGDYEQYF
>TRBJ2-3|TRBV7-6|13|NA|NA
TGTGCCAGCAGCGCACACGGCACAGATACGCAGTATTTT
CASSAHGTDTQYF
>TRBJ2-3|TRBV5-5|13|NA|NA
TGTGCCAGCAGCTTGGTGTCCGGAGATACGCAGTATTTT
CASSLVSGDTQYF